This TCR beta chain comes out of a study of blood T cells in healthy people across ages. The second PCR ran roughly 7 to 12 cycles with a sample-barcoded 5' primer and J-beta primers. TCRdb processed the 5' RACE reads anew with MiXCR; each CDR3 protein has one entry. Here the sample spans 800,000 or so distinct CDR3 sequences, about 45% being singletons. CDR3 size: 14 residues. Trimming removed 2 bases at V and 2 bases at J, with 10 bases between. Germline V lookup: CDR1 SGHTA, CDR2 FQGNSA. The sample holds many counts of this clonotype. V gene TRBV7-2 combines with J gene TRBJ2-7; perhaps D is TRBD1 or TRBD2 (5 bases each). This TCR was recovered from an older man in good health. Input material: blood. The chain's CDR3 is CASSLYRGPYEQYF. The CDR3 region has the DNA TGTGCCAGCAGCTTATATCGGGGACCCTACGAGCAGTACTTC.